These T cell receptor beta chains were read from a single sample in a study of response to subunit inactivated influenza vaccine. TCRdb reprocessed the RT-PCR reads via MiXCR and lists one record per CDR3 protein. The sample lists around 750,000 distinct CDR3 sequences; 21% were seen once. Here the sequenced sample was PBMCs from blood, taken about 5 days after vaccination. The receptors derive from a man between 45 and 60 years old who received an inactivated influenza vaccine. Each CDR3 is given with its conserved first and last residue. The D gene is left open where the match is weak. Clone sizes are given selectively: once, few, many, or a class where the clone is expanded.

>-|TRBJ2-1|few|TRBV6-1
TGTGCCAGCAGTACGCAGCTCTTTACAGACCCTGGCCGGCAGTTCTTC
CASSTQLFTDPGRQFF
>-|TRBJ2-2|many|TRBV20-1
TGCAGTGCTAGGCACTTGGGCGGGGCCGGGGAGCTGTTTTTT
CSARHLGGAGELFF
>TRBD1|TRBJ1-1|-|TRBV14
TGTGCCAGCAGCCCAACCCCAGGGGGCACTGAAGCTTTCTTT
CASSPTPGGTEAFF
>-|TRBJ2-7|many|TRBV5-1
TGCGCCAGCAGCTTGACCGGGGGCGAATACGAGCAGTACTTC
CASSLTGGEYEQYF
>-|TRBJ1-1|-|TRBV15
TGTGCCACCAGCAGACCCGGGGGGGTGAACACTGAAGCTTTCTTT
CATSRPGGVNTEAFF
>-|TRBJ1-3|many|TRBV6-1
TGTGCCAGCAGTACCGGGGGCTCTGGAAACACCATATATTTT
CASSTGGSGNTIYF
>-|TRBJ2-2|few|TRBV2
TGTGCCAGCAGTGAAGCGCTTGGGGCCGGGGAGCTGTTTTTT
CASSEALGAGELFF
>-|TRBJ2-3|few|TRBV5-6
TGTGCCAGCAGCTTCTGGCGTCTGGGCACAGATACGCAGTATTTT
CASSFWRLGTDTQYF
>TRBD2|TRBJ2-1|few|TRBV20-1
TGCAGTGCCCGAACTAGCGGGACGAATGAGCAGTTCTTC
CSARTSGTNEQFF
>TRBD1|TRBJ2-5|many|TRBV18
TGCGCCAGCAGCCGACAGGGTGAAGAGACCCAGTACTTC
CASSRQGEETQYF
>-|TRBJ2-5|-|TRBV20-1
TGCAGTGCTAACGGGGAGAAAGAGACCCAGTACTTC
CSANGEKETQYF
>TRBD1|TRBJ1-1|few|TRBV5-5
TGTGCCAGCAGCTTGGCGCCGGACAGGGTTGCTGAAGCTTTCTTT
CASSLAPDRVAEAFF
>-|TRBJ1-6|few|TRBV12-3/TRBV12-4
TGTGCCAGCAGTTTAAGGGAGCACAATTCACCCCTCCACTTT
CASSLREHNSPLHF
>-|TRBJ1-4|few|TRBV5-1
TGCGCCAGCAGCACCAGTAATGAAAAACTGTTTTTT
CASSTSNEKLFF
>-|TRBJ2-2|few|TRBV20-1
TGCAGTGCTAGATTGAGGGGAGGCACCGGGGAGCTGTTTTTT
CSARLRGGTGELFF
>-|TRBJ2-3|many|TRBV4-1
TGCGCCAGCATCGGGGGCAGGGACACAGATACGCAGTATTTT
CASIGGRDTDTQYF
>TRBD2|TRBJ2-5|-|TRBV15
TGTGCCACCAGCAGCCGGGAGGTAGAGACCCAGTACTTC
CATSSREVETQYF
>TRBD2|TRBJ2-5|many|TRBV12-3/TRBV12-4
TGTGCCAGCACCAAAACGGGAGGACAAGAGACCCAGTACTTC
CASTKTGGQETQYF
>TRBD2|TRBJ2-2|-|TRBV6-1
TGTGCCAGCCCGGGACTAGAGAACACCGGGGAGCTGTTTTTT
CASPGLENTGELFF
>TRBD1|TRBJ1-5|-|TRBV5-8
TGTGCCAGCAGGAAGGGACAGCTTAGCAATCAGCCCCAGCATTTT
CASRKGQLSNQPQHF
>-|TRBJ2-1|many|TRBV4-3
TGCGCCAGCAGCATCGGACGGGATAATGAGCAGTTCTTC
CASSIGRDNEQFF
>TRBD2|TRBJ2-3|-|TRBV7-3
TGTGCCAGCAGCTTAGGGGCGGGAGCCCAGACAGATACGCAGTATTTT
CASSLGAGAQTDTQYF
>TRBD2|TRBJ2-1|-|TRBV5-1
TGCGCCAGCAGCTTGGCTTGGACTAGCGGGGGGCGAAGCTCCTACAATGAGCAGTTCTTC
CASSLAWTSGGRSSYNEQFF
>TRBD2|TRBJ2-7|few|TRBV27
TGTGCCAGCAGCTCCACTAGCGGGGGCGTCGAGCAGTACTTC
CASSSTSGGVEQYF
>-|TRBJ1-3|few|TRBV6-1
TGTGCCAGCAGTGAAGACAGGATGGGAAACACCATATATTTT
CASSEDRMGNTIYF
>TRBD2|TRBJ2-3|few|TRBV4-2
TGTGCCAGCAGCCAAGGATACGCGGGAGGCTCAGATACGCAGTATTTT
CASSQGYAGGSDTQYF
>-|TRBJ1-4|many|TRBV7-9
TGTGCCAGCAGCTTAGGCGGATCGAGTGAAAAACTGTTTTTT
CASSLGGSSEKLFF
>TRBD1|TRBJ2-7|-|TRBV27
TGTGCCAGCAGTCGAGGTCCGGGACAGGGGGGTCCCTACGAGCAGTACTTC
CASSRGPGQGGPYEQYF
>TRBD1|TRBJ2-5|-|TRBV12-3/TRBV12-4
TGTGCCAGCCGCGGACAGGGAACAGAGACCCAGTACTTC
CASRGQGTETQYF
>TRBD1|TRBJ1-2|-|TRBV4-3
TGCGCCAGCAGCCCCAACCTACAGGGGGCGCGGGGCTACACCTTC
CASSPNLQGARGYTF
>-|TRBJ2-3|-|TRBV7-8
TGTGCCAGCAGAGAACGCAGGGTCATGGGCACAGATACGCAGTATTTT
CASRERRVMGTDTQYF
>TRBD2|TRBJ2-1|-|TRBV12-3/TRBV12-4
TGTGCCAGCAGCCAAGCGGGAATCCCCCACAATGAGCAGTTCTTC
CASSQAGIPHNEQFF
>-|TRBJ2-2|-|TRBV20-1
TGCAGTGCGCGGGATTCCTGGGAGCTGTTTTTT
CSARDSWELFF
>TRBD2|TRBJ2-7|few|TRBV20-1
TGCAGTGCTAGAGATTCGGGACTAGCGTTCCGGGATAACGAGCAGTACTTC
CSARDSGLAFRDNEQYF
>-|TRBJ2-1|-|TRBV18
TGTGCCAGCTCACCACCATATGGGAGTGAGCAGTTCTTC
CASSPPYGSEQFF
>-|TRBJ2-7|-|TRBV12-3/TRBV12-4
TGTGCCAGCAGTTTAGTCGACGGACTCGTGGACTTC
CASSLVDGLVDF